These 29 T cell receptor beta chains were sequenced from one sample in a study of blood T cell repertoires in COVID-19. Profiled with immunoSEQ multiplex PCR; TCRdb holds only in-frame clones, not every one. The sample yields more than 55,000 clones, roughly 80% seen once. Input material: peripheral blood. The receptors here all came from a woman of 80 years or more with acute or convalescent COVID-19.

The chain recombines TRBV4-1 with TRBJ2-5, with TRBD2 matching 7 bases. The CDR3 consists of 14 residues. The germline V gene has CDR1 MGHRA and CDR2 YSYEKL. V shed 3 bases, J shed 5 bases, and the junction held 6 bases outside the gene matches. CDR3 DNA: TGCGCCAGCAGCCAGGGGAGGGGCGCGGAGACCCAGTACTTC. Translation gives CASSQGRGAETQYF.

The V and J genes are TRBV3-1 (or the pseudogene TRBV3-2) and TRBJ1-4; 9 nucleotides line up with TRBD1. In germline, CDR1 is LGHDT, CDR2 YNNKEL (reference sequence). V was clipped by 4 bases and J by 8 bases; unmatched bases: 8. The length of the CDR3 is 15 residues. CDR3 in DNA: TGTGCCAGCAGCCCCGGGACAGGGCTGGGCGAAAAACTGTTTTTT. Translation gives CASSPGTGLGEKLFF.

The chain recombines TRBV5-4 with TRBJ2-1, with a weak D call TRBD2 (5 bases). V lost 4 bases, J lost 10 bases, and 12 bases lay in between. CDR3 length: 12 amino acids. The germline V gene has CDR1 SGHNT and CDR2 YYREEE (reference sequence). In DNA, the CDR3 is TGTGCCAGCAGCCCACGGACTGAAGAGCAGTTCTTC. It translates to CASSPRTEEQFF.

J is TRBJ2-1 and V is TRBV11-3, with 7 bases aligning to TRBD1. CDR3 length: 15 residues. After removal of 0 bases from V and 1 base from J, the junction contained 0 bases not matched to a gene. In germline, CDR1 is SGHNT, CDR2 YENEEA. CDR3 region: CASSLEQGSYNEQFF. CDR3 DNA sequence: TGTGCCAGCAGCTTAGAACAGGGGTCCTACAATGAGCAGTTCTTC.

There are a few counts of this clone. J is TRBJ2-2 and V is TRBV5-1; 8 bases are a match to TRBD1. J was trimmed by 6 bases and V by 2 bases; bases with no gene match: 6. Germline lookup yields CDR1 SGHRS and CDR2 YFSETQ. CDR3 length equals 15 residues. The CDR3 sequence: CASSFETGDSGELFF. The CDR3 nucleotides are TGCGCCAGCAGCTTTGAGACAGGGGATTCCGGGGAGCTGTTTTTT.

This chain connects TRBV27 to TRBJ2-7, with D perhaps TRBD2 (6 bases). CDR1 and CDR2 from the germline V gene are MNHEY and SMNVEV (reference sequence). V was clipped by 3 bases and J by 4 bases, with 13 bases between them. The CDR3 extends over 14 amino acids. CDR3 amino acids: CASSFGPSGYEQYF. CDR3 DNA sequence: TGTGCCAGCAGTTTCGGACCCAGCGGGTACGAGCAGTACTTC.

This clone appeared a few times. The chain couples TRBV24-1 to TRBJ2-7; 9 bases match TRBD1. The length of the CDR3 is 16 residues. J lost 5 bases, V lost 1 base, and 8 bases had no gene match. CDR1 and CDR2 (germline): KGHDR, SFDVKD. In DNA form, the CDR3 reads TGTGCCACCAGTGATTTCGCGGGACAGGGTAGCCACGAGCAGTACTTC. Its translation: CATSDFAGQGSHEQYF.

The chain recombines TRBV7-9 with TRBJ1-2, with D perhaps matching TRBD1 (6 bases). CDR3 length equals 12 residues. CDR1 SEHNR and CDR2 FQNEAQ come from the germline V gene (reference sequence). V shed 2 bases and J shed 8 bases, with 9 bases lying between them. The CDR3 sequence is CASSLQGKGYTF. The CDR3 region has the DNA TGTGCCAGCAGCTTACAGGGGAAGGGCTACACCTTC.

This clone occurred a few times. CDR3 residues: CASTPGQGYNEQFF. The CDR3 DNA follows: TGTGCCAGCACCCCCGGACAGGGCTACAATGAGCAGTTCTTC. This chain links TRBV6-5 with TRBJ2-1; 8 positions agree with TRBD1. CDR1 is MNHEY and CDR2 is SVGAGI in the germline V gene. Trimming took 7 bases from V and 3 from J; bases not matched to a gene: 5. The CDR3 is 14 residues long.

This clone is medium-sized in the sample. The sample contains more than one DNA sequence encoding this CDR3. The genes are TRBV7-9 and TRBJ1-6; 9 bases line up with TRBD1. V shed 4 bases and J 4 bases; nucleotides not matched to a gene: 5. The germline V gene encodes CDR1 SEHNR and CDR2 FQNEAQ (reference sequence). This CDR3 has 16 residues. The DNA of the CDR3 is TGTGCCAGCAGCTCAGGACAGGGGTTTTATAATTCACCCCTCCACTTT. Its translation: CASSSGQGFYNSPLHF. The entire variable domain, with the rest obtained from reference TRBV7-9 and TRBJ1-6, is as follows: DTGVSQNPRHKITKRGQNVTFRCDPISEHNRLYWYRQTLGQGPEFLTYFQNEAQLEKSRLLSDRFSAERPKGSFSTLEIQRTEQGDSAMYLCASSSGQGFYNSPLHFGNGTRLTVT.

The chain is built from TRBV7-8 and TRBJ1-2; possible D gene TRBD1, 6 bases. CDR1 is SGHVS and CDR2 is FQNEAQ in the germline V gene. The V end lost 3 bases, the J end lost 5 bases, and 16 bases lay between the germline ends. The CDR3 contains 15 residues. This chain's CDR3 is CASSFRAGALYGYTF. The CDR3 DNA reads TGTGCCAGCAGCTTTCGGGCAGGGGCCTTATATGGCTACACCTTC.

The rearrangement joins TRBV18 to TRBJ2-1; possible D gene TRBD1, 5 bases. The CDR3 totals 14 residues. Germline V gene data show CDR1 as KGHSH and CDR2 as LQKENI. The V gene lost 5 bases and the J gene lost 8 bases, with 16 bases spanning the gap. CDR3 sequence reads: CASSSRRDSDEQFF. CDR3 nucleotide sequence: TGTGCCAGCTCAAGCCGCAGGGATTCGGATGAGCAGTTCTTC.

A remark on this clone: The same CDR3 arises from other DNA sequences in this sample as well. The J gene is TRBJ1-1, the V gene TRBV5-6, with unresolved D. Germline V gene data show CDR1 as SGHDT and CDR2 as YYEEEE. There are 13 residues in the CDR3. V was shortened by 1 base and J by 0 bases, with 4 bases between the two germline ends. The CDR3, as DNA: TGTGCCAGCAGCTTGTCCGTGAACACTGAAGCTTTCTTT. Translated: CASSLSVNTEAFF.

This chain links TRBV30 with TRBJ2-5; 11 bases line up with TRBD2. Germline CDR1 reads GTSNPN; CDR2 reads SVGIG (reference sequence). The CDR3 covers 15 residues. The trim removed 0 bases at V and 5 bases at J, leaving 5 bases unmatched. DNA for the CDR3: TGTGCCTGGAGTGTTGGTAGCGGGGGGGTGGAGACCCAGTACTTC. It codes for CAWSVGSGGVETQYF.

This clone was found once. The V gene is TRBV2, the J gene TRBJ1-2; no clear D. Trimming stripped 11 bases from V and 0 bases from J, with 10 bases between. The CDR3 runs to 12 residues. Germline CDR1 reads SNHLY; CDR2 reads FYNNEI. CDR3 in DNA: TGTGCCTCATCGGTCTCTAACTATGGCTACACCTTC. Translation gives CASSVSNYGYTF.

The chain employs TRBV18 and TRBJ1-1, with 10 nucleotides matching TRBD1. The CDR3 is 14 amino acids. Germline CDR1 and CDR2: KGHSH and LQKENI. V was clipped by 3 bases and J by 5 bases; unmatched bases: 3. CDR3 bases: TGTGCCAGCTCACCGGGACAGGGGAGGACTGAAGCTTTCTTT. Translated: CASSPGQGRTEAFF.

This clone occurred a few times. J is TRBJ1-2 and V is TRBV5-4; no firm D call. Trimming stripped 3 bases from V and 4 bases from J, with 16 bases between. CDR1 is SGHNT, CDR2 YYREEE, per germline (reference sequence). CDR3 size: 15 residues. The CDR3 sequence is CASSSNSRGVYGYTF. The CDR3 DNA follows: TGTGCCAGCAGCTCAAACTCTCGCGGGGTCTATGGCTACACCTTC. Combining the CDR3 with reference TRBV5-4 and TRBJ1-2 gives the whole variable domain ETGVTQSPTHLIKTRGQQVTLRCSSQSGHNTVSWYQQALGQGPQFIFQYYREEENGRGNFPPRFSGLQFPNYSSELNVNALELDDSALYLCASSSNSRGVYGYTFGSGTRLTVV.

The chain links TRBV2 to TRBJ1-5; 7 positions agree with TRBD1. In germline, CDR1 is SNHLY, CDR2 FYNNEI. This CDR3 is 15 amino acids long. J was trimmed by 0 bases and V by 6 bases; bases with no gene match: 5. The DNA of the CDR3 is TGTGCCAGCAGCGGACAGGTTCTTAGCAATCAGCCCCAGCATTTT. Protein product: CASSGQVLSNQPQHF.

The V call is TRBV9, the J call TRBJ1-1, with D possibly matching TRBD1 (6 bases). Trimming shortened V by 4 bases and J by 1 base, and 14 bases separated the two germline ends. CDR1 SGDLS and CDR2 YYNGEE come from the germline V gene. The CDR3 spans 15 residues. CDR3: CASSPRGSKNTEAFF. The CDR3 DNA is TGTGCCAGCAGCCCCAGGGGATCAAAGAACACTGAAGCTTTCTTT.

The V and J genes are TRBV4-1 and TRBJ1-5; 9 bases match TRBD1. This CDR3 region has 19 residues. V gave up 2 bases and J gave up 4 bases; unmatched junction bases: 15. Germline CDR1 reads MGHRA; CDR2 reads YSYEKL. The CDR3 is CASSQRGRNTGGPNQPQHF. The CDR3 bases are TGCGCCAGCAGCCAAAGGGGGAGAAATACAGGGGGCCCTAATCAGCCCCAGCATTTT.

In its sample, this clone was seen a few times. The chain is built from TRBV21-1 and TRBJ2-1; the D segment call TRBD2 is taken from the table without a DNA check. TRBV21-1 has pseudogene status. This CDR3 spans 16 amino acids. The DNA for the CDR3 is TGTGCCAGCAGCCATAGCTCTCTAGCGGGGGGCAATGAGCAGTTCTTC. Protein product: CASSHSSLAGGNEQFF.

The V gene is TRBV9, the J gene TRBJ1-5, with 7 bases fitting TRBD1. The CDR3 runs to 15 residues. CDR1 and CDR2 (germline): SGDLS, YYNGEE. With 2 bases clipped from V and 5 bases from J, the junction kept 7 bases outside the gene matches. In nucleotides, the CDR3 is TGTGCCAGCAGCGTCTTAGGGGACAGCGATCAGCCCCAGCATTTT. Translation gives CASSVLGDSDQPQHF. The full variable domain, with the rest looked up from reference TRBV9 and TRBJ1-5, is DSGVTQTPKHLITATGQRVTLRCSPRSGDLSVYWYQQSLDQGLQFLIQYYNGEERAKGNILERFSAQQFPDLHSELNLSSLELGDSALYFCASSVLGDSDQPQHFGDGTRLSIL.

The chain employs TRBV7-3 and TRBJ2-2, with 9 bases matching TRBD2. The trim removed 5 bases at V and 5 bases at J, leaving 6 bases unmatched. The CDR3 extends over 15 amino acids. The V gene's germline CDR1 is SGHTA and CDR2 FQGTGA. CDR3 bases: TGTGCCAGCAGCATACTAGCGGGCGGTACCGGGGAGCTGTTTTTT. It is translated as CASSILAGGTGELFF. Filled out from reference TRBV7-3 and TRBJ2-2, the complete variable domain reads GAGVSQTPSNKVTEKGKYVELRCDPISGHTALYWYRQSLGQGPEFLIYFQGTGAADDSGLPNDRFFAVRPEGSVSTLKIQRTERGDSAVYLCASSILAGGTGELFFGEGSRLTVL.

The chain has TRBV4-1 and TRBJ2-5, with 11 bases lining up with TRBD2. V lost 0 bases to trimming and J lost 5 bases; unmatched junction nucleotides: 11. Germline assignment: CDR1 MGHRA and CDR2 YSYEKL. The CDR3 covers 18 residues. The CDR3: CASSQESFSGGAGETQYF. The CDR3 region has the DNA TGCGCCAGCAGCCAAGAGTCGTTTAGCGGGGGGGCCGGGGAGACCCAGTACTTC.

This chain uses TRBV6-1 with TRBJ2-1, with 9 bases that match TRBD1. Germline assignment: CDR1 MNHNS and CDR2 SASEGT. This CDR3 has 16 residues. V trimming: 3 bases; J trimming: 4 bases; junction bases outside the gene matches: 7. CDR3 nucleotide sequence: TGTGCCAGCAGTGATGGGGGACAGGGCCCTTACAATGAGCAGTTCTTC. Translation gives CASSDGGQGPYNEQFF.

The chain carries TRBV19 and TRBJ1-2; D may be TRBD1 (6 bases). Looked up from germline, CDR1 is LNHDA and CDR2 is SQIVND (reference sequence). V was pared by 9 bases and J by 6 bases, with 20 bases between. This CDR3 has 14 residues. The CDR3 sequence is CASSQRRGAHGYTF. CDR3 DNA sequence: TGTGCCAGCTCCCAGCGGCGGGGGGCCCATGGCTACACCTTC.

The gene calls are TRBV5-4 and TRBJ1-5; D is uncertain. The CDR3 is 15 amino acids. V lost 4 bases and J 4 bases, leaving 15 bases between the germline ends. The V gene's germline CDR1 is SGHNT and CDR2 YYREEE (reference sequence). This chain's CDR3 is CASSAGKGRNQPQHF. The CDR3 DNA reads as TGTGCCAGCAGCGCGGGGAAGGGCCGAAATCAGCCCCAGCATTTT.

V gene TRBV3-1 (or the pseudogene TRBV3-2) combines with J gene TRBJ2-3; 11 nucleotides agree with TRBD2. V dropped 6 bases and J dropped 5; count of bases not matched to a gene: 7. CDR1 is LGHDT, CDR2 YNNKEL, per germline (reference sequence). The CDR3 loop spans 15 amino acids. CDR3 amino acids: CASRVAGGQEDTQYF. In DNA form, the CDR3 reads TGTGCCAGCAGGGTAGCGGGGGGGCAGGAAGATACGCAGTATTTT.

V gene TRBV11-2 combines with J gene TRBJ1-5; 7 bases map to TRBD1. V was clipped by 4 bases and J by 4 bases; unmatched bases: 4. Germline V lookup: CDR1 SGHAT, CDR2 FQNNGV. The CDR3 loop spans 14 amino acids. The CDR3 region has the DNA TGTGCCAGCAGCTCTAACAGGGGAAATCAGCCCCAGCATTTT. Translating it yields CASSSNRGNQPQHF.